These T cell receptor beta chains were read from a single sample in a study of blood T cell repertoires in COVID-19. Sequenced by immunoSEQ multiplex PCR; TCRdb stores in-frame clones only, minus some. The sample has around 47,000 clones; roughly four fifths are singletons. Sequenced input: peripheral blood. These TCRs come from a woman older than 75 with COVID-19, enrolled during active disease. CDR3s include the opening cysteine and the closing phenylalanine or tryptophan. The D gene is left open where the match is weak. Part of the rows lack a size; the others show once, few, many or a class for expanded clones.

d_call j_call v_call clone_size cdr3_nt cdr3_aa
- TRBJ1-5 TRBV24-1 - TGTGCCACCAGCCCTCCTTATAGCAATCAGCCCCAGCATTTT CATSPPYSNQPQHF
TRBD2 TRBJ2-7 TRBV7-2 few TGTGCCAGCAGCTCCCGACTAGCGGTCTCCTACGAGCAGTACTTC CASSSRLAVSYEQYF
- TRBJ1-1 TRBV30 - TGTGCCTGGAGGAGTCTTAGGGGGAACACTGAAGCTTTCTTT CAWRSLRGNTEAFF
TRBD1 TRBJ1-2 TRBV6-6 - TGTGCCAGCAGTCACCCCCACGACAGGGACTATGGCTACACCTTC CASSHPHDRDYGYTF
- TRBJ2-2 TRBV19 - TGTGCCAGTAGTATAGGTTCGGGATCCGGGGAGCTGTTTTTT CASSIGSGSGELFF
- TRBJ1-3 TRBV7-9 - TGTGCCAGCAGCTTTTACAGGGCTGCGGGAAACACCATATATTTT CASSFYRAAGNTIYF
- TRBJ2-7 TRBV29-1 - TGCAGCGTTTCGACTAGTCTCGAGCAGTACTTC CSVSTSLEQYF
TRBD1 TRBJ1-1 TRBV19 - TGTGCCAGTAGTACCCTTGACAGGGGGCGAACTGAAGCTTTCTTT CASSTLDRGRTEAFF
TRBD2 TRBJ2-2 TRBV5-1 - TGCGCCAGCAGCTTGTTCCAAGGGACTAGCGGGACCACCGGGGAGCTGTTTTTT CASSLFQGTSGTTGELFF
- TRBJ1-5 TRBV4-1 - TGCGCCAGCAGCCAACCAGGACAACCAGATCAGCCCCAGCATTTT CASSQPGQPDQPQHF
- TRBJ1-2 TRBV19 - TGTGCCAGTAGTCCAACAGGGAACTCTAACTATGGCTACACCTTC CASSPTGNSNYGYTF
TRBD2 TRBJ2-1 TRBV29-1 once TGCAGCGCCCTTAGCGGGAGAAACCACAATGAGCAGTTCTTC CSALSGRNHNEQFF
TRBD2 TRBJ2-6 TRBV7-3 - TGTGCCAGCAGCTTAAAAGTTCGTACTAGCGGGAGAATAATATCTGGGGCCAACGTCCTGACTTTC CASSLKVRTSGRIISGANVLTF
TRBD2 TRBJ2-1 TRBV7-2 - TGTGCCAGCCAAAATCCAGGACTAGCCTACAATGAGCAGTTCTTC CASQNPGLAYNEQFF
- TRBJ2-7 TRBV7-2 - TGTGCCAGCAGCTTGAGCGTCTCCACAACCTACGAGCAGTACTTC CASSLSVSTTYEQYF
- TRBJ1-1 TRBV19 - TGTGCCAGTAGAGAGGACAGAAACACTGAAGCTTTCTTT CASREDRNTEAFF
TRBD1 TRBJ1-2 TRBV5-1 - TGCGCCAGCAGCTTGGTAGGGCAGGGGGTGAGCTATGGCTACACCTTC CASSLVGQGVSYGYTF
TRBD2 TRBJ2-2 TRBV6-2/TRBV6-3 - TGTGCCAGCAGTTCAAAAGGTCGTGCGGGAGGCACCGGGGAGCTGTTTTTT CASSSKGRAGGTGELFF
TRBD2 TRBJ2-1 TRBV11-2 - TGTGCCAGCAGCATAGGGACTAGCGGGAACAATGAGCAGTTCTTC CASSIGTSGNNEQFF
- TRBJ2-1 TRBV5-1 - TGCGCCAGCAGCTTGGGGCAGGGGTCCGGGAATGAGCAGTTCTTC CASSLGQGSGNEQFF
- TRBJ1-1 TRBV3-1/TRBV3-2 - TGTGCCAGCAGCCAAGGGGGCATGAACACTGAAGCTTTCTTT CASSQGGMNTEAFF
- TRBJ2-3 TRBV6-5 - TGTGCCAGCCGCCTACCGACAGATACGCAGTATTTT CASRLPTDTQYF
TRBD2 TRBJ2-1 TRBV24-1 - TGTGCCACCAGTGACCCTACTAGCGGGAGGGGTGAGCAGTTCTTC CATSDPTSGRGEQFF
- TRBJ2-2 TRBV5-1 - TGCGCCAGCAGCCCAAAAGACCACAGGGAGCCCGGGGAGCTGTTTTTT CASSPKDHREPGELFF
TRBD2 TRBJ2-7 TRBV28 - TGTGCCAGCAGTTTTGGGGACGTTGGGGTAGCGGGCACCTACGAGCAGTACTTC CASSFGDVGVAGTYEQYF
- TRBJ1-2 TRBV7-8 - TGTGCCAGCAGCTCTACAGTTAACTATGGCTACACCTTC CASSSTVNYGYTF
- TRBJ2-7 TRBV5-6 - TGTGCCAGCAGCTTGGCAGGGAACTCCTACGAGCAGTACTTC CASSLAGNSYEQYF
TRBD1 TRBJ1-1 TRBV5-1 - TGCGCCAGCAGCCCGGGACAGGGGGTCGGTACTGAAGCTTTCTTT CASSPGQGVGTEAFF
- TRBJ2-7 TRBV6-5 - TGTGCCAGCAGTTACACGTGGGGCAACGAGCAGTACTTC CASSYTWGNEQYF
TRBD1 TRBJ1-5 TRBV6-5 - TGTGCCAGCGCGACAGGGCTCGTTCAGCCCCAGCATTTT CASATGLVQPQHF
TRBD1 TRBJ1-4 TRBV5-1 - TGCGCCAGCAGCCCTCAACAGGGGCGACTAACTAATGAAAAACTGTTTTTT CASSPQQGRLTNEKLFF
- TRBJ2-1 TRBV27 - TGTGCCAGCTCCCTTTACAATGAGCAGTTCTTC CASSLYNEQFF
- TRBJ2-7 TRBV30 once TGTGCCTGGAGTGTTGGGGCAGACAGGGAGCAGTACTTC CAWSVGADREQYF
- TRBJ2-7 TRBV9 - TGTGCCAGCAGCGTAGACCAGACAGTCGGCTACGAGCAGTACTTC CASSVDQTVGYEQYF
- TRBJ2-1 TRBV7-3 - TGTGCCAGCAGCCCCGCGGGATTCAATGAGCAGTTCTTC CASSPAGFNEQFF
TRBD1 TRBJ1-1 TRBV15 - TGTGCCACCAGCCTTCGGACAGGGGGGACTTTCTTT CATSLRTGGTFF
- TRBJ1-2 TRBV19 - TGTGCCAGTAGTATGGACACCGGGCCCCGCTATGGCTACACCTTC CASSMDTGPRYGYTF
- TRBJ2-1 TRBV24-1 - TGTGCCACCAGTGCCCTACAGGATAATATCAATGAGCAGTTCTTC CATSALQDNINEQFF
TRBD1 TRBJ2-7 TRBV30 once TGTGCCCTGGAGCCGGGACAGGGCCACGAGCAGTACTTC CALEPGQGHEQYF
- TRBJ2-5 TRBV4-1 - TGCGCCAGCAGCCAAGAAAGGACTAACCAAGAGACCCAGTACTTC CASSQERTNQETQYF
- TRBJ1-1 TRBV28 few TGTGCCAGCAGCCTGGGGGGAGGGACTGAAGCTTTCTTT CASSLGGGTEAFF
- TRBJ1-5 TRBV6-4 few TGTGCCAGCAAATCCCGATGGGAGGGGAACTCGAATCAGCCCCAGCATTTT CASKSRWEGNSNQPQHF
TRBD2 TRBJ2-7 TRBV6-5 - TGTGCCAGCACACAAATGGGAGGGGCCTACGAGCAGTACTTC CASTQMGGAYEQYF
TRBD2 TRBJ2-1 TRBV3-1/TRBV3-2 - TGTGCCAGCAGCCAAGATCTCGGCGGGAGAGGGGTCAATGAGCAGTTCTTC CASSQDLGGRGVNEQFF
- TRBJ1-3 TRBV7-9 - TGTGCCAGCAGCCCCCATGGTCAGGCGTTCTCTGGAAACACCATATATTTT CASSPHGQAFSGNTIYF
- TRBJ2-7 TRBV28 once TGTGCCAGCAGGCGAATTACCGGGAGCTCCTACGAGCAGTACTTC CASRRITGSSYEQYF
TRBD2 TRBJ2-3 TRBV19 - TGTGCCAGTAGTAGGACTAGCGGGACCACAGATACGCAGTATTTT CASSRTSGTTDTQYF
- TRBJ1-2 TRBV11-2 - TGTGCCAGCAGCGTAGGACAGTTGGATGGCTACACCTTC CASSVGQLDGYTF
TRBD2 TRBJ2-5 TRBV9 - TGTGCCAGCAGCGTATCGCTAGCGGGATGGGGAAGACGCCAAGAGACCCAGTACTTC CASSVSLAGWGRRQETQYF
TRBD2 TRBJ2-3 TRBV30 - TGTGCCTGGGGCCGGCCTAGCGGGGGTCCCTACACAGATACGCAGTATTTT CAWGRPSGGPYTDTQYF
- TRBJ1-6 TRBV6-5 - TGTGCCAGCACCAAGGGGCTCTATAATTCACCCCTCCACTTT CASTKGLYNSPLHF
- TRBJ2-7 TRBV5-1 - TGCGCCAGCAGCTTGGGGAGGGGACGGGCCTACGAGCAGTACTTC CASSLGRGRAYEQYF
TRBD1 TRBJ1-5 TRBV9 - TGTGCCAGCAGCGTAGGGACAGGGGAATCGCAGCCCCAGCATTTT CASSVGTGESQPQHF
TRBD2 TRBJ2-5 TRBV6-2/TRBV6-3 few TGTGCCAGCAGTTTTCGAGCGGGAGAACTCCAAGAGACCCAGTACTTC CASSFRAGELQETQYF